A single T cell receptor beta chain is shown here with its context. This clonotype was detected only a few times. The target of this receptor is not known. No per-base quality is available; no much larger clone lies one base away. This sample was included in a study of T-cell memory formation after mild COVID-19 (dated by TCRdb to the early 2020s). Regarding the research as a whole: TCR sequence clusters from the two donors were largely donor specific. In two donors, T-cell clones that expanded and contracted after mild COVID-19 were followed by sequencing TCRalpha and TCRbeta repertoires longitudinally. Two young, previously healthy adult volunteers made up the cohort, one male and one female. Broader findings and caveats from the paper: Whether the second-wave clones peaking on day 37 were SARS-CoV-2 specific was not confirmed. Contracting CD4+ clones were located mainly in the CM and EM memory subsets, whereas CD8+ clones were found to be enriched in EMRA. Some responding clones were detected in pre-infection memory, suggesting pre-existing cross-reactive memory T cells joined the SARS-CoV-2 response. Only a couple of mild cases were covered by the study, and larger cohorts that include severe cases with pre-infection samples were considered necessary. Clones contracting from day 15 to 85 had balanced CD4/CD8 phenotypes, while a second wave expanding from day 15 to 37 was biased towards CD4+.

Ficoll-Paque density gradient centrifugation was used to isolate PBMCs. The sequencer was an Illumina NovaSeq 6000. TCRalpha and TCRbeta cDNA libraries were constructed by 5'RACE with constant-segment primers, with sample barcodes and unique molecular identifiers being introduced. Trizol reagent was used to extract RNA from every sample. Amplification of the libraries took two PCR steps, and the second step added a second sample barcode plus Illumina TruSeq adapters. Sequencing of libraries was performed on an Illumina NovaSeq with 2 x 150 bp paired-end reads. For the original study's pipeline: The reads were demultiplexed and collapsed into UMI-guided consensus sequences using migec v1.2.7. Using mixcr v2.1.11, the UMI consensuses were aligned to TRA and TRB V and J templates and assembled into clonotypes. A clonotype was counted as expanded or contracted only when both edgeR and NoisET called the clonotype significant, with the noise models trained on biological replicates. For edgeR calls, a false discovery rate-adjusted p below 0.01 and a log2 fold-change threshold of 1 were applied. As an exploratory analysis of dynamics, max-normalized trajectories of the 1000 most abundant clonotypes were examined by PCA with hierarchical clustering. Each responding clone was given a CD4 or CD8 phenotype based on the CD4+ and CD8+ repertoires, which had been sequenced separately. TCRdb reran the public reads through fastp at Q25 and MiXCR, keeping productive beta chains. Duplicate CDR3 protein sequences are folded into a single record with the most common DNA and genes. The V and J calls here are based on TCRdb, not the publication. This sample has 350,000 to 500,000 distinct CDR3 sequences in its table, and approximately 20% of those were observed once. 7.5% to 9.5% of the sample is in the top ten clones.

Inclusive of the bounding cysteine and phenylalanine, the CDR3 is 17 residues long. Only the CDR3 DNA stays, 51 bases, in frame from base 1. The germline V gene (reference sequence) gives CDR1 as SEHNR and CDR2 as FQNEAQ. V loses 2 bases of germline sequence and J loses 4 bases, and the interval between the two ends is 20 bases. The material sequenced was PBMCs or a T cell subset sorted from them (not recorded which). The TCR was taken from an adult woman who had mild COVID-19 (a few samples of this study predate the infection). The sample titles of this study are shuffled in the database, so cell type and time point are left out; the donor was told from shared clones. Rearrangement joined TRBV7-9 to TRBJ1-1; TRBD1 is possibly the D segment (5 matching bases). In nucleotide form, the sequence is TGTGCCAGCAGCTTAACGTTACGCGGGGGGACCATCACTGAAGCTTTCTTT. The translation is CASSLTLRGGTITEAFF.